A single sample is the source of the 25 T cell receptor beta chains below, sequenced in a study of T cell repertoires in cytomegalovirus infection. TCRdb re-called the reads through MiXCR, storing one row per CDR3 protein. Of about 530,000 distinct CDR3 sequences listed, more than 25% were seen once; the top ten hold about 13%. Sample: PBMCs. These receptors were taken from a human donor in good health (CMV status not recorded). Some clones in this sample may be carry-over from other donors' samples.

V usage is TRBV20-1 and J usage is TRBJ1-4; no definite D call. With 3 bases removed from V and 8 bases from J, the gap between germline ends came to 19 bases. The CDR3 consists of 15 residues. Per germline, CDR1 DFQATT and CDR2 SNEGSKA (reference sequence). CDR3 protein: CSARPPRALGEKLFF. DNA of the CDR3: TGCAGTGCTAGGCCACCGAGGGCTTTGGGAGAAAAACTGTTTTTT.

The rearrangement uses TRBV10-3 and TRBJ1-1, with TRBD1 as a possible D gene (5 bases). Trimming shortened V by 0 bases and J by 2 bases, and 7 bases separated the two germline ends. This CDR3 comprises 14 residues. Germline CDR1 ENHRY, CDR2 SYGVKD. The CDR3 is CAISESGANTEAFF. The CDR3 coding sequence is TGTGCCATCAGTGAGTCCGGGGCCAACACTGAAGCTTTCTTT.

The chain is built from TRBV7-4 and TRBJ2-1; 10 bases line up with TRBD2. The trim removed 5 bases at V and 8 bases at J, leaving 9 bases unmatched. This CDR3 comprises 15 residues. Germline V CDR1 and CDR2: SGHVT, SQSDAQ. The CDR3 bases are TGTGCCAGCAGCCCCCCAGCGGGAGGGCCCCATGAGCAGTTCTTC. Translating gives CASSPPAGGPHEQFF.

This chain links TRBV6-5 with TRBJ1-2, with 8 bases aligning to TRBD1. The CDR3 loop spans 14 amino acids. The V and J ends lost 4 bases and 8 bases, in that order; junction bases with no gene match: 9. Per germline, CDR1 MNHEY and CDR2 SVGAGI. CDR3 region: CASSSRRDRLGYTF. CDR3 in DNA: TGTGCCAGCAGTTCCCGGCGGGACAGGCTAGGCTACACCTTC.

The chain combines TRBV20-1 with TRBJ1-5, with 7 bases lining up with TRBD1. The CDR3 is 17 amino acids. Germline V CDR1 and CDR2: DFQATT, SNEGSKA (reference sequence). V was pared by 4 bases and J by 3 bases, with 15 bases of the junction left unmatched. The CDR3 loop is CSAKSALDRKVNQPQHF. CDR3 nucleotide sequence: TGCAGTGCTAAGTCCGCCCTGGACAGGAAAGTCAATCAGCCCCAGCATTTT.

This clonotype was counted many times. The rearrangement uses TRBV7-2 and TRBJ1-2; D remains ambiguous. V lost 2 bases, J lost 0 bases, and 7 bases lay in between. CDR3 length equals 14 residues. Per germline, CDR1 SGHTA and CDR2 FQGNSA. CDR3 in DNA: TGTGCCAGCAGCTTAAGTACAGCTAACTATGGCTACACCTTC. It is translated as CASSLSTANYGYTF.

This clonotype appeared many times. The gene calls are TRBV7-2 and TRBJ1-2; D is ambiguous. Germline CDR1 SGHTA, CDR2 FQGNSA. V lost 5 bases and J lost 11, with 15 bases in between. The CDR3 consists of 12 residues. The CDR3 spells CASSPRTDSYTF. CDR3 nucleotide sequence: TGTGCCAGCAGCCCCCGGACGGATTCTTACACCTTC.

This clonotype was counted ten times or more. The chain couples TRBV7-6 to TRBJ2-1; 9 bases align to TRBD2. Germline assignment: CDR1 SGHVS and CDR2 FNYEAQ. With V trimmed by 4 bases and J by 6 bases, 10 bases remained unmatched. The CDR3 consists of 16 residues. The CDR3 DNA sequence: TGTGCCAGCAGCTCACCGGGACTAGCCTCCCTCAATGAGCAGTTCTTC. It yields the protein CASSSPGLASLNEQFF.

This chain joins TRBV4-1 and TRBJ1-5; TRBD1 matches at 7 bases. The CDR3 loop spans 17 amino acids. V shed 4 bases, J shed 5 bases, and the junction held 14 bases outside the gene matches. Germline V lookup: CDR1 MGHRA, CDR2 YSYEKL. CDR3 loop: CASSLKGAGTADQPQHF. DNA for the CDR3: TGCGCCAGCAGCCTCAAGGGGGCAGGGACGGCGGATCAGCCCCAGCATTTT.

The genes are TRBV20-1 and TRBJ2-6; 10 bases are shared with TRBD2. The V segment lost 5 bases and the J segment 1 base; nucleotides outside the gene matches: 2. CDR1 and CDR2 (germline): DFQATT, SNEGSKA (reference sequence). The CDR3 consists of 15 residues. The CDR3 bases are TGCAGTGCTGTAGCGGGAGGATCTGGGGCCAACGTCCTGACTTTC. It encodes CSAVAGGSGANVLTF.

This clonotype was seen a handful of times. The J gene is TRBJ1-5, the V gene TRBV6-5; maybe TRBD1 (5 bases). Trimming left V 6 bases short and J 11 bases short, with 20 bases between. The CDR3 runs to 14 residues. The V gene's germline CDR1 is MNHEY and CDR2 SVGAGI. In DNA, the CDR3 is TGTGCCAGCAGGTCGGTTGGGGGGAACGAGGCCCAGCATTTT. Its translation: CASRSVGGNEAQHF.

This clonotype was observed a handful of times. This chain joins TRBV7-2 and TRBJ2-5; D gene ambiguous. V dropped 5 bases and J dropped 4 bases, with 11 bases sitting between them. CDR1 and CDR2 from the germline V gene are SGHTA and FQGNSA. CDR3 length: 13 residues. DNA of the CDR3: TGTGCCAGCAGCATTAATCAACGAGAGACCCAGTACTTC. It yields the protein CASSINQRETQYF.

The chain has TRBV7-7 and TRBJ2-1, with 7 bases aligning to TRBD2. Germline-derived CDR1 and CDR2 are SSHAT and FNYEAQ (reference sequence). The J segment lost 9 bases and the V segment lost 4 bases, leaving 6 bases of the junction unmatched. The CDR3 length is 13 residues. CDR3 protein: CASSSQPGGEQFF. The CDR3 DNA follows: TGTGCCAGCAGCTCCCAACCGGGGGGTGAGCAGTTCTTC.

This clonotype occurred a few times. This rearrangement joins TRBV19 to TRBJ2-6, with unresolved D. Per the germline V gene, CDR1 is LNHDA and CDR2 is SQIVND (reference sequence). The V end was cut by 5 bases, the J end by 2 bases, with 7 bases between. The CDR3 has 14 residues. The CDR3 coding sequence is TGTGCCAGTAGTCCGACGGCTGGGGCCAACGTCCTGACTTTC. Residues: CASSPTAGANVLTF. Full variable domain (rest looked up from reference TRBV19 and TRBJ2-6): DGGITQSPKYLFRKEGQNVTLSCEQNLNHDAMYWYRQDPGQGLRLIYYSQIVNDFQKGDIAEGYSVSREKKESFPLTVTSAQKNPTAFYLCASSPTAGANVLTFGAGSRLTVL.

The genes are TRBV7-6 and TRBJ2-1; D tentatively fits TRBD1 or TRBD2 (6 bases each). The CDR3 runs to 16 residues. Germline CDR1 reads SGHVS; CDR2 reads FNYEAQ. The ends were cut back, 4 bases at V and 6 bases at J, with 19 bases in the middle. CDR3 amino acids: CASSSDPGVGGNEQFF. CDR3 DNA sequence: TGTGCCAGCAGCTCCGACCCGGGGGTAGGGGGCAATGAGCAGTTCTTC.

The genes are TRBV6-2 or TRBV6-3 and TRBJ2-7; D possibly corresponds to TRBD2 (5 bases). Germline CDR1 reads MNHEY; CDR2 reads SVGEGT. V dropped 6 bases and J dropped 6 bases, with 18 bases sitting between them. The CDR3 extends over 14 amino acids. The CDR3 reads CASRSSGGPREQYV. CDR3 bases: TGTGCCAGCAGATCGTCCGGAGGCCCTCGCGAGCAGTACGTC.

This clonotype showed up many times. The V call is TRBV12-3 or TRBV12-4, the J call TRBJ2-2; D unresolved. The CDR3 runs 14 residues. Trimming took 7 bases from V and 4 from J, leaving 13 bases between them. The CDR3: CASNPTRATGELFF. CDR3 coding DNA: TGTGCCAGCAACCCGACACGGGCCACCGGGGAGCTGTTTTTT.

This clonotype was observed a handful of times. This chain joins TRBV18 and TRBJ1-2; 10 bases map to TRBD1. The CDR3 contains 15 residues. V lost 3 bases, J lost 4 bases, and 5 bases stayed unmatched. Per germline, CDR1 KGHSH and CDR2 LQKENI. The CDR3 bases are TGTGCCAGCTCACCGCCGGGACAGGGGACCTATGGCTACACCTTC. It specifies CASSPPGQGTYGYTF. Variable domain in full (rest from reference TRBV18 and TRBJ1-2): NAGVMQNPRHLVRRRGQEARLRCSPMKGHSHVYWYRQLPEEGLKFMVYLQKENIIDESGMPKERFSAEFPKEGPSILRIQQVVRGDSAAYFCASSPPGQGTYGYTFGSGTRLTVV.

This clonotype was observed at least ten times. The chain joins TRBV7-2 to TRBJ1-5; D remains ambiguous. Germline V CDR1 and CDR2: SGHTA, FQGNSA. Trimming left V 5 bases short and J 2 bases short, with 13 bases between. The CDR3 spans 15 residues. The CDR3 sequence: CASSVSGSGNQPQHF. Written as DNA, the CDR3 is TGTGCCAGCAGCGTCTCCGGGTCGGGCAATCAGCCCCAGCATTTT.

This chain uses TRBV12-3 or TRBV12-4 with TRBJ1-2; D gene ambiguous. V was shortened by 7 bases and J by 4 bases, with 16 bases between the two germline ends. This CDR3 is built from 14 residues. CDR3: CASTIGSLSYGYTF. CDR3 coding DNA: TGTGCCAGCACCATTGGTAGCTTATCCTATGGCTACACCTTC.

This chain links TRBV20-1 with TRBJ2-3; 9 bases are shared with TRBD2. The junction had 7 bases not matched to a gene; V was cut back by 3 bases and J by 0 bases. Germline CDR1 is DFQATT and CDR2 is SNEGSKA (reference sequence). CDR3 size: 16 residues. CDR3 in amino acids: CSASRGGRASTDTQYF. The CDR3 nucleotides are TGCAGTGCTAGTCGCGGCGGGAGGGCTAGCACAGATACGCAGTATTTT.

The rearrangement uses TRBV6-2 or TRBV6-3 and TRBJ2-1, with 7 bases fitting TRBD2. V shed 0 bases and J 8 bases; nucleotides not matched to a gene: 7. Per germline, CDR1 MNHEY and CDR2 SVGEGT. The length of the CDR3 is 15 residues. The CDR3: CASSYSGGRNYEQFF. The CDR3 nucleotides read TGTGCCAGCAGTTACTCTGGCGGGAGAAACTATGAGCAGTTCTTC.

This clonotype was observed a handful of times. The chain uses TRBV6-2 or TRBV6-3 and TRBJ2-7; perhaps D is TRBD1 or TRBD2 (5 bases each). Germline V CDR1 and CDR2: MNHEY, SVGEGT. Deletions cut 6 bases from V and 2 bases from J, with 14 bases between. CDR3 length: 14 residues. DNA of the CDR3: TGTGCCAGCAGCACCATGAGGGGACCCTACGAGCAGTACTTC. Translated, it gives CASSTMRGPYEQYF.

The chain uses TRBV18 and TRBJ1-5, with TRBD1 identical over 7 bases. V shed 4 bases and J 5 bases; nucleotides not matched to a gene: 5. The germline gives CDR1 KGHSH, CDR2 LQKENI. This CDR3 region has 14 residues. In DNA form, the CDR3 reads TGTGCCAGCTCACAAGGGGGCGGGTATCAGCCCCAGCATTTT. It specifies CASSQGGGYQPQHF.

The rearrangement links TRBV5-4 to TRBJ1-1, with unresolved D. The CDR3 has 14 amino acids. V lost 4 bases and J lost 4, with 14 bases in between. The germline V gene has CDR1 SGHNT and CDR2 YYREEE (reference sequence). CDR3 bases: TGTGCCAGCAGCGTAGAGGCTTCGAGCACTGAAGCTTTCTTT. Translated, it gives CASSVEASSTEAFF.